The next 18 T cell receptor beta chains were all read from a single sample in a study of T cell responses to AZD1222 COVID-19 vaccine. Here immunoSEQ multiplex PCR was the method, and the copy in TCRdb shows in-frame clones only, minus some. The sample includes 83,000 or so clones, 75% to 95% of them seen just once. Here the sequenced sample was peripheral blood, taken 28 days after the second AZD1222 dose. The receptors stem from an adult who received the AZD1222 COVID-19 vaccine.

V gene TRBV7-9 combines with J gene TRBJ1-2; no definite D call. Deletions cut 6 bases from V and 5 bases from J, with 10 bases between. Germline V gene lookup returns CDR1 SEHNR and CDR2 FQNEAQ (reference sequence). The CDR3 extends over 12 amino acids. The CDR3 loop is CASSPSNYGYTF. CDR3 coding DNA: TGTGCCAGCAGTCCGTCCAATTATGGCTACACCTTC.

This chain joins TRBV28 and TRBJ2-7; 10 bases map to TRBD1. From germline, CDR1 is MDHEN and CDR2 SYDVKM. Losses at the gene ends were 2 bases for V and 3 bases for J; bases not matched to a gene: 10. This CDR3 has 17 amino acids. This chain's CDR3 is CASSLMPGQGSLYEQYF. In nucleotides, the CDR3 is TGTGCCAGCAGTTTAATGCCGGGACAGGGGTCCCTCTACGAGCAGTACTTC.

The genes are TRBV4-1 and TRBJ1-4, with 8 positions matching TRBD1. The V gene end was trimmed by 4 bases and the J gene end by 7 bases; junction bases not matched to a gene: 8. The CDR3 sequence is 15 residues long. CDR1 is MGHRA, CDR2 YSYEKL, per germline. The CDR3 spells CASSLQQGEGEKLFF. CDR3 DNA: TGCGCCAGCAGCCTCCAACAGGGGGAAGGTGAAAAACTGTTTTTT.

This chain links TRBV24-1 with TRBJ2-7, with D maybe TRBD1 (6 bases). V was trimmed by 3 bases and J by 1 base, leaving 9 bases between them. The CDR3 is 14 amino acids. Germline-derived CDR1 and CDR2 are KGHDR and SFDVKD. The CDR3 is CATSDQQGSYEQYF. The CDR3, as DNA: TGTGCCACCAGTGATCAACAGGGTTCCTACGAGCAGTACTTC.

DNA for the CDR3: TGTGCCACCCGCACAGGGGCACAGGAAGCTTTCTTT. Protein sequence: CATRTGAQEAFF. The chain links TRBV10-3 to TRBJ1-1; 7 nucleotides align to TRBD1. Germline V gene data show CDR1 as ENHRY and CDR2 as SYGVKD. CDR3 size: 12 residues. Trimming took 10 bases from V and 8 from J; bases not matched to a gene: 10.

This clone has only one observation. The J gene is TRBJ1-6, the V gene TRBV19, with 7 bases fitting TRBD1. The CDR3 has 14 amino acids. Germline V lookup: CDR1 LNHDA, CDR2 SQIVND (reference sequence). After removal of 9 bases from V and 3 bases from J, the junction contained 5 bases not matched to a gene. CDR3 protein: CASSQGNYNSPLHF. The CDR3 region has the DNA TGTGCCAGCTCACAGGGGAACTATAATTCACCCCTCCACTTT.

V and J are TRBV7-9 and TRBJ2-7; 10 positions match TRBD1. The V segment lost 5 bases and the J segment 5 bases; nucleotides outside the gene matches: 6. CDR3 length: 14 residues. Germline V CDR1 and CDR2: SEHNR, FQNEAQ (reference sequence). The CDR3: CASSQGQGLNEQYF. The CDR3 DNA sequence: TGTGCCAGCAGCCAGGGACAGGGGCTGAACGAGCAGTACTTC.

The chain links TRBV29-1 to TRBJ2-3; possibly TRBD1 for D (6 bases). The CDR3 contains 14 residues. The V gene lost 6 bases and the J gene lost 3 bases, with 16 bases spanning the gap. Germline V CDR1 and CDR2: SQVTM, ANQGSEA. CDR3 bases: TGCAGCGTCAGAGGACAGAGTGTTACAGATACGCAGTATTTT. Its translation: CSVRGQSVTDTQYF.

The rearrangement uses TRBV10-2 and TRBJ2-7; maybe TRBD1 (5 bases). V was pared by 10 bases and J by 1 base, with 11 bases between. The CDR3 covers 12 residues. Germline-derived CDR1 and CDR2 are WSHSY and SAAADI. The CDR3, as DNA: TGCGCCACCCTAGGGGCATCCTACGAGCAGTACTTC. As protein: CATLGASYEQYF.

This chain links TRBV3-1 (or the pseudogene TRBV3-2) with TRBJ1-2, with D uncertain. Germline V gene sequence: CDR1 LGHDT, CDR2 YNNKEL (reference sequence). Trimming shortened V by 4 bases and J by 6 bases, and 12 bases separated the two germline ends. The CDR3 covers 13 residues. The CDR3 DNA reads TGTGCCAGCAGCCCTAATTGGGCTGATGGCTACACCTTC. Protein sequence: CASSPNWADGYTF.

The CDR3 is CASSPGLAGYEQFF. The DNA of the CDR3 is TGTGCCAGCAGCCCTGGACTAGCGGGCTATGAGCAGTTCTTC. This chain uses TRBV9 with TRBJ2-1; 11 positions agree with TRBD2. The CDR3 length is 14 residues. V dropped 4 bases and J dropped 8; count of bases not matched to a gene: 5. Germline V CDR1 and CDR2: SGDLS, YYNGEE.

This chain connects TRBV19 to TRBJ1-2; 8 bases match TRBD1. V lost 5 bases and J lost 4; bases outside the gene matches: 6. The CDR3 has 14 residues. Germline lookup yields CDR1 LNHDA and CDR2 SQIVND (reference sequence). CDR3 in amino acids: CASSPRGRIYGYTF. As DNA, the CDR3 is TGTGCCAGTAGTCCCAGGGGGCGCATCTATGGCTACACCTTC.

The chain links TRBV5-4 to TRBJ2-1, with 8 bases matching TRBD2. Germline CDR1 is SGHNT and CDR2 is YYREEE (reference sequence). This CDR3 has 16 residues. The trim removed 5 bases at V and 7 bases at J, leaving 14 bases unmatched. CDR3 bases: TGTGCCAGCAGTTATTCGGGACTAGTCGTAGGTAATGAGCAGTTCTTC. It translates to CASSYSGLVVGNEQFF.

The chain is built from TRBV6-1 and TRBJ2-1; the D is unclear. There are 13 residues in the CDR3. The germline V gene has CDR1 MNHNS and CDR2 SASEGT. Trimming pared 2 bases from V and 3 bases from J, leaving 5 bases between. As DNA, the CDR3 is TGTGCCAGCAGTGAAATCCGCTACAATGAGCAGTTCTTC. As protein: CASSEIRYNEQFF.

The chain uses TRBV11-3 and TRBJ2-7; no clear D gene. Germline assignment: CDR1 SGHNT and CDR2 YENEEA. Trimming took off 6 bases at V and 0 bases at J, with 6 bases between the two ends. The CDR3 sequence is 12 residues long. CDR3 sequence (DNA): TGTGCCAGCAGTCCTACCTCCTACGAGCAGTACTTC. Translated: CASSPTSYEQYF.

This chain connects TRBV27 to TRBJ1-1; TRBD1 aligns across 7 bases. The trim removed 4 bases at V and 1 base at J, leaving 6 bases unmatched. Germline V gives CDR1 MNHEY, CDR2 SMNVEV (reference sequence). The CDR3 is made up of 15 amino acids. The chain's CDR3 is CASSSTTGTNTEAFF. The DNA for the CDR3 is TGTGCCAGCAGTTCCACGACAGGGACGAACACTGAAGCTTTCTTT.

The rearrangement joins TRBV19 to TRBJ2-1, with 10 bases matching TRBD2. V was clipped by 2 bases and J by 2 bases; unmatched bases: 9. The CDR3 is 18 residues long. Germline-derived CDR1 and CDR2 are LNHDA and SQIVND (reference sequence). DNA for the CDR3: TGTGCCAGTAGTATAACGGCTAGCGGGAGTGCAACCTACAATGAGCAGTTCTTC. It codes for CASSITASGSATYNEQFF.

The chain combines TRBV24-1 with TRBJ2-1, with 11 bases identical to TRBD2. Germline CDR1 and CDR2: KGHDR and SFDVKD. The CDR3 contains 16 residues. V shed 2 bases, J shed 9 bases, and the junction held 8 bases outside the gene matches. CDR3 sequence (DNA): TGTGCCACCAGTGATTCAACTAGCGGGAGCTGGAGTGAGCAGTTCTTC. Translated: CATSDSTSGSWSEQFF.